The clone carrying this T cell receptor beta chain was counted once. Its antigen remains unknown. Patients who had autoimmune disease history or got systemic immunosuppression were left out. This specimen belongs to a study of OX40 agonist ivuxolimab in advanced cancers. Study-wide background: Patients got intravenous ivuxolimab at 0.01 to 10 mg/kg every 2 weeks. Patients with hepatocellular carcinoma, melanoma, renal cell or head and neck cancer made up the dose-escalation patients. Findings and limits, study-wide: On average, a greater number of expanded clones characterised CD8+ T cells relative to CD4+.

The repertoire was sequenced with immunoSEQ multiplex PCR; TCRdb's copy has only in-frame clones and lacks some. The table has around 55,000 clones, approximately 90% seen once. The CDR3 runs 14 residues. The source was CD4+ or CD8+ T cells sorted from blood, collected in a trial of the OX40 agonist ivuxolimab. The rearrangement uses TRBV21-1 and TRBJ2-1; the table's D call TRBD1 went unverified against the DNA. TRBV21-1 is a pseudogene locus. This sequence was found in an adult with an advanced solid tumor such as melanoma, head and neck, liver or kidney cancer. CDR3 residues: CASSSPRSDNEQFF. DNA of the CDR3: TGTGCCAGCAGCTCCCCCAGGTCGGACAATGAGCAGTTCTTC.